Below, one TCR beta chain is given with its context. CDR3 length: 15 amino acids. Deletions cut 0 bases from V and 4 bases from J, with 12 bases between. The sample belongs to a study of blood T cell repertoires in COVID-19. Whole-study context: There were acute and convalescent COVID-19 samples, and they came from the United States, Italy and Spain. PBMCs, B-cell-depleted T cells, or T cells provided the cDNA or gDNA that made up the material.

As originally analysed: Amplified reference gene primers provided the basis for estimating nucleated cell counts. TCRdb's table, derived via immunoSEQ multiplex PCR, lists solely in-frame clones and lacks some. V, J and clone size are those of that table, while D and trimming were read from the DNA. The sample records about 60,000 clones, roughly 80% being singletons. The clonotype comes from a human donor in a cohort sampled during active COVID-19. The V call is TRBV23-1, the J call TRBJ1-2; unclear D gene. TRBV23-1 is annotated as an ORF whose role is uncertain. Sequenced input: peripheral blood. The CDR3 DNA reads TGCGCCAGCAGTCAATCGCGCAGGTCCCCCTATGGCTACACCTTC. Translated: CASSQSRRSPYGYTF.